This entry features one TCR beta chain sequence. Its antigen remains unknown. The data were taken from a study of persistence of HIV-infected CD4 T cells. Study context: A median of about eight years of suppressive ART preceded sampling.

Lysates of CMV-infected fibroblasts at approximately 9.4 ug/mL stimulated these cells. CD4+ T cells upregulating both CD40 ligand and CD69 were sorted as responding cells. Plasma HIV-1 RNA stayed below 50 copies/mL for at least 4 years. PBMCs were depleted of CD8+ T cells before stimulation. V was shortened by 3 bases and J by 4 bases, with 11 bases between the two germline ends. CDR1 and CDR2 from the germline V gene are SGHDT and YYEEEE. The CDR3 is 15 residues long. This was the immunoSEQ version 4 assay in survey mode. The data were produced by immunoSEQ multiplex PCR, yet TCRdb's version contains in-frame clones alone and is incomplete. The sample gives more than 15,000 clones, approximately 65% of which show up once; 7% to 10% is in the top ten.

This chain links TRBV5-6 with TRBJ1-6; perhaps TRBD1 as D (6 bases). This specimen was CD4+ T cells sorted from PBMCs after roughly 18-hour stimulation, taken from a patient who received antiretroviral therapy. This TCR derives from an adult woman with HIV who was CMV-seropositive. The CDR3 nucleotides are TGTGCCAGCAGCTCGGGACACCATTATAATTCACCCCTCCACTTT. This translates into CASSSGHHYNSPLHF.